Listed below are T cell receptor beta chains from one sample, sequenced in a study of cytomegalovirus exposure and HLA in healthy donors. Method: immunoSEQ multiplex PCR; TCRdb's copy keeps in-frame clones and lacks some. The sample includes more than 110,000 clones, 60% to 80% of them seen just once. Sequenced material: PBMCs. The receptors were gathered from a young man in good health and CMV-seronegative. The CDR3 runs from the conserved cysteine through the conserved F or W. D genes are given only for firm matches. The size entry is marked missing in some rows and otherwise reads once, few, many or a size class.

CDR3 protein | CDR3 DNA | D gene | V gene | clone size | J gene | CDR3 length
CASRGRGPTDTQYF | TGTGCCAGTAGGGGCAGGGGGCCCACAGATACGCAGTATTTT | TRBD1 | TRBV19 | . | TRBJ2-3 | 14
CASSLPGNYEQYF | TGCGCCAGCAGCTTGCCAGGGAACTACGAGCAGTACTTC | . | TRBV5-1 | . | TRBJ2-7 | 13
CAWSRNYGYTF | TGTGCCTGGAGTCGTAACTATGGCTACACCTTC | . | TRBV30 | . | TRBJ1-2 | 11
CASSAPGSRPAFF | TGTGCCAGCAGCGCACCGGGAAGCCGGCCAGCTTTCTTT | . | TRBV27 | . | TRBJ1-1 | 13
CASSGGLVIQPQHF | TGTGCCAGCAGTGGGGGGCTGGTGATTCAGCCCCAGCATTTT | . | TRBV6-1 | . | TRBJ1-5 | 14
CASSLGDFTQYF | TGTGCCAGCAGCTTGGGGGACTTTACCCAGTACTTC | . | TRBV5-6 | . | TRBJ2-5 | 12
CASSSGDSSYEQYF | TGTGCCAGCAGTTCGGGGGACAGCTCCTACGAGCAGTACTTC | . | TRBV6-5 | few | TRBJ2-7 | 14
CASSRGNNQPQHF | TGTGCCAGCAGTCGGGGGAACAATCAGCCCCAGCATTTT | . | TRBV2 | . | TRBJ1-5 | 13
CASSQENRQGNYGYTF | TGCGCCAGCAGCCAAGAAAACAGACAGGGAAACTATGGCTACACCTTC | TRBD1 | TRBV4-3 | once | TRBJ1-2 | 16
CASKFTGLAGAYNEQFF | TGTGCCAGTAAGTTTACGGGGCTAGCGGGCGCGTACAATGAGCAGTTCTTC | TRBD2 | TRBV19 | . | TRBJ2-1 | 17
CASRVAANSPLHF | TGTGCCAGCCGGGTGGCAGCTAATTCACCCCTCCACTTT | . | TRBV2 | few | TRBJ1-6 | 13
CASSLSPRMAQGYTF | TGTGCCAGCAGTTTATCCCCTAGGATGGCGCAGGGCTACACCTTC | . | TRBV27 | . | TRBJ1-2 | 15
CASSGTGGTNYGYTF | TGTGCCAGCAGCGGAACAGGGGGGACTAACTATGGCTACACCTTC | TRBD1 | TRBV5-4 | . | TRBJ1-2 | 15
CASSSPLTEAFF | TGTGCCAGCAGTTCTCCTCTCACTGAAGCTTTCTTT | . | TRBV2 | . | TRBJ1-1 | 12
CASSQVGTGEAFF | TGCGCCAGCAGCCAAGTTGGGACAGGAGAAGCTTTCTTT | TRBD1 | TRBV4-3 | . | TRBJ1-1 | 13
CASIGRHGRVDEQFF | TGTGCCAGCATTGGGCGACATGGAAGAGTCGATGAGCAGTTCTTC | . | TRBV2 | . | TRBJ2-1 | 15
CASSRGAGELFF | TGTGCCAGCAGCCGGGGGGCCGGGGAGCTGTTTTTT | TRBD2 | TRBV7-6 | once | TRBJ2-2 | 12
CASSSWGGEQFF | TGTGCCAGCAGCTCCTGGGGGGGTGAGCAGTTCTTC | TRBD2 | TRBV7-2 | . | TRBJ2-1 | 12
CASSPTRGGNLPSSYNEQFF | TGTGCCAGCAGCCCCACGCGGGGGGGGAACCTGCCTAGCTCCTACAATGAGCAGTTCTTC | TRBD2 | TRBV4-2 | few | TRBJ2-1 | 20
CASSTLTANTEAFF | TGTGCCAGTAGTACTTTGACAGCAAACACTGAAGCTTTCTTT | . | TRBV19 | . | TRBJ1-1 | 14
CASNDAGGGANEQFF | TGCGCCAGCAACGACGCGGGGGGGGGCGCGAATGAGCAGTTCTTC | TRBD2 | TRBV5-1 | . | TRBJ2-1 | 15
CASSHGTAYTF | TGTGCCAGCAGTCATGGGACAGCCTACACCTTC | TRBD1 | TRBV6-5 | . | TRBJ1-2 | 11
CASSPLTGMDGYTF | TGTGCCAGCAGCCCATTGACAGGGATGGATGGCTACACCTTC | TRBD1 | TRBV28 | . | TRBJ1-2 | 14
CASSDSIRGEKLFF | TGTGCCAGCAGCGACTCTATTCGAGGGGAAAAACTGTTTTTT | . | TRBV7-9 | . | TRBJ1-4 | 14
CASSPRRGDYGYTF | TGTGCCAGCAGCCCCCGCAGGGGTGACTATGGCTACACCTTC | . | TRBV11-1 | once | TRBJ1-2 | 14
CASSLDSEPQHF | TGTGCCAGCAGCTTGGATTCAGAGCCCCAGCATTTT | . | TRBV5-4 | . | TRBJ1-5 | 12
CASSNHSALDNEQFF | TGTGCCAGCAGTAACCACAGTGCTCTTGACAATGAGCAGTTCTTC | . | TRBV6-5 | . | TRBJ2-1 | 15
CASSTNRGGTEAFF | TGTGCCAGTAGTACAAACAGGGGGGGCACTGAAGCTTTCTTT | TRBD1 | TRBV19 | . | TRBJ1-1 | 14
CASSQPGLNTDTQYF | TGCGCCAGCAGCCAACCGGGACTCAACACAGATACGCAGTATTTT | . | TRBV5-1 | . | TRBJ2-3 | 15
CASSFRLAGNTGELFF | TGCGCCAGCAGCTTTCGGCTAGCGGGGAACACCGGGGAGCTGTTTTTT | TRBD2 | TRBV5-1 | . | TRBJ2-2 | 16
CASSPTPGSGGYTF | TGTGCCAGCAGCCCGACCCCAGGGTCTGGTGGCTACACCTTC | . | TRBV7-2 | . | TRBJ1-2 | 14
CASSQQGGLYNEQFF | TGTGCCAGCAGCCAACAGGGCGGGTTATACAATGAGCAGTTCTTC | . | TRBV28 | . | TRBJ2-1 | 15
CASSEGQGFPDTQYF | TGTGCCAGCAGCGAGGGACAGGGATTTCCAGATACGCAGTATTTT | TRBD1 | TRBV7-9 | . | TRBJ2-3 | 15
CASSLPGDTYEQYF | TGTGCCAGCAGCTTGCCAGGGGATACCTACGAGCAGTACTTC | . | TRBV5-6 | once | TRBJ2-7 | 14
CASSLWTSGARPVDTQYF | TGCGCCAGCAGCCTTTGGACTAGCGGGGCCCGGCCAGTAGATACGCAGTATTTT | TRBD2 | TRBV5-1 | . | TRBJ2-3 | 18
CASSLEDRNFYGYTF | TGTGCCAGCAGCTTAGAGGACAGGAACTTCTATGGCTACACCTTC | TRBD1 | TRBV7-8 | . | TRBJ1-2 | 15
CASSYTGGRNTEAFF | TGTGCCAGCAGTTACACGGGGGGCAGGAACACTGAAGCTTTCTTT | . | TRBV6-5 | . | TRBJ1-1 | 15
CASSRGTSYEQYF | TGTGCTAGCAGCAGAGGGACATCCTACGAGCAGTACTTC | . | TRBV7-7 | . | TRBJ2-7 | 13
CASRNNGRGTEAFF | TGTGCCAGCAGAAACAACGGACGGGGCACTGAAGCTTTCTTT | . | TRBV6-5 | . | TRBJ1-1 | 14
CASSRPGQLTNTGELFF | TGTGCCAGCAGTCGTCCGGGACAGCTTACGAACACCGGGGAGCTGTTTTTT | TRBD1 | TRBV25-1 | . | TRBJ2-2 | 17
CASSLELNAETQYF | TGTGCCAGCAGCTTGGAACTGAATGCGGAGACCCAGTACTTC | . | TRBV5-5 | . | TRBJ2-5 | 14
CASRKDSVNTEAFF | TGTGCCAGTAGGAAAGACAGCGTGAACACTGAAGCTTTCTTT | . | TRBV19 | . | TRBJ1-1 | 14
CASSTPPEGGHEQYF | TGTGCCAGCAGCACTCCCCCGGAAGGGGGCCACGAGCAGTACTTC | TRBD1 | TRBV7-2 | . | TRBJ2-7 | 15
CASSRGANTGELFF | TGTGCCAGCAGCCGGGGGGCCAACACCGGGGAGCTGTTTTTT | . | TRBV7-8 | . | TRBJ2-2 | 14
CASSTGRPSTGELFF | TGTGCCAGCAGCACAGGGCGCCCGAGCACCGGGGAGCTGTTTTTT | . | TRBV5-4 | . | TRBJ2-2 | 15
CASSSDPGTYYEQYF | TGCGCCAGCAGCTCAGATCCCGGGACATACTACGAGCAGTACTTC | . | TRBV5-1 | . | TRBJ2-7 | 15